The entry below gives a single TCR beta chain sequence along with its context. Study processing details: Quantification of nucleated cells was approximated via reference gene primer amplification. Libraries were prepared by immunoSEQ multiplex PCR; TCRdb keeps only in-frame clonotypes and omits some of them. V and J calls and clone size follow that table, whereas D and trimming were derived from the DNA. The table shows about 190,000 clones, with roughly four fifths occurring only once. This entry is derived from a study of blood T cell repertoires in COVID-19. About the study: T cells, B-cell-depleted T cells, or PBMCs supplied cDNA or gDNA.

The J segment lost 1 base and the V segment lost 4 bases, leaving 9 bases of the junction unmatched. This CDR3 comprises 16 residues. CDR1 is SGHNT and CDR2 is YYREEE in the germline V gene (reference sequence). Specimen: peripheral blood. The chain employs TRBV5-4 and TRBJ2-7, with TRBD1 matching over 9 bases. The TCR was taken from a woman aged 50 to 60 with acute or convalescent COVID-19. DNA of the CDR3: TGTGCCAGCAGCCCTTACCCGGGACAGGGATCCTACGAGCAGTACTTC. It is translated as CASSPYPGQGSYEQYF.